This entry describes one T cell receptor (beta chain). This receptor's antigen is unknown. No qualities accompany the bases; no much larger clone lies one base away. One collaborating source in Seattle enrolled patients while the patients were actively infected and followed the patients over time throughout the course of disease. Collaborating institutions collected whole blood in K2EDTA tubes following their own protocols. Collaborator samples were shipped for TCRbeta analysis as frozen whole blood, isolated PBMCs, or DNA extracted from either sample type. The CDR3 starts with the cysteine, ends with the phenylalanine, and has 15 residues. Only CDR3 DNA is held: 45 bases, read in frame from base 1. Cut back by 0 bases and 4 bases, the V and J ends lie 11 bases apart. CDR1 SGDLS and CDR2 YYNGEE were looked up in the germline V gene. These data belong to a study of blood T cell repertoires in COVID-19 (dated by TCRdb to the early 2020s). Background on the whole study: Collaborator samples came from the United States, Italy and Spain and covered acute and convalescent phases of COVID-19. The sample metadata nearly always contained a de-identified subject ID, COVID-19 status, age in years and sex. The prospective study material was composed of cDNA or gDNA derived from T cells, B-cell-depleted T cells, or PBMCs. Where available, HLA class I and class II types were obtained from metadata supplied by the sample provider rather than from assay-based typing. The dataset comprised deeply sampled blood TCRbeta repertoires from subjects exposed to, actively infected with, or recovered from COVID-19. The repertoires were made available in a free public database intended to serve as a resource for research on the immune response to SARS-CoV-2. Samples were obtained from the ongoing ImmuneRACE study (first 160 participants) and from 1,254 subjects provided by 6 global collaborators. The study at large found these results: The amount of clinical and demographic metadata varied by source and participant and was provided uncurated.

TCRbeta CDR3 regions were amplified from genomic DNA by means of the immunoSEQ Assay, a bias-controlled multiplex PCR. Turning to the authors' computational methods: The number of nucleated cells in each sample was estimated from the amplification of reference gene primers within the assay. Sequence reads were collapsed and filtered to measure the absolute abundance of every unique TCRbeta CDR3 rearrangement. For each sample, productive Simpson clonality was calculated as the square root of Simpson's diversity index over productive rearrangements. TCRdb took this table from immuneACCESS and kept in-frame rearrangements with V and J called. Such tables lack part of the clones; where checked against another copy, unresolved V genes explain under half of the gap, and the rest is unexplained. V, J and clone size derive from that table, while D and trimming were established from the DNA sequence. This sample is represented by roughly 130,000 clones; roughly 90% of them were singletons. 2.5% of the sample belongs to the ten largest clones.

The source material was peripheral blood. Recombination joined TRBV9 with TRBJ1-3; confidence is insufficient to name the D gene. This TCR came from a human donor with COVID-19, enrolled during active disease. The donor label of this sample is uncertain. The nucleotide sequence reads as follows: TGTGCCAGCAGCGTAGCTACGACACGCGGAAACACCATATATTTT. The translation is CASSVATTRGNTIYF.